This TCR beta chain derives from a study of blood T cell repertoires in COVID-19. Overall study: Sources were T cells, B-cell-depleted T cells, or PBMCs; the material itself was cDNA or gDNA.

As originally analysed: Counts of nucleated cells, estimated from reference gene primer amplification, were obtained. The repertoire was sequenced with immunoSEQ multiplex PCR; TCRdb's copy has only in-frame clones and lacks some. D and trimming were read from the DNA, whereas the V and J calls and clone size are those reported in that table. The sample has 110,000 to 150,000 clones; just under 90% are singletons. Sequencing was done on a sample of peripheral blood. This clonotype was sampled from a woman aged 40 to 55 with acute or convalescent COVID-19.

CDR3 nucleotides: TGCGCCAGCAGCCCAATAGAGGGTCACTACGAGCAGTACTTC. It is translated as CASSPIEGHYEQYF. J is TRBJ2-7 and V is TRBV4-3; a possible D gene is TRBD2 (5 bases). The CDR3 extends over 14 amino acids. V lost 4 bases, J lost 3 bases, and 13 bases lay in between. Germline V gene sequence: CDR1 LGHNA, CDR2 YSLEER.